This entry features one T cell receptor (beta chain) sequence. What it binds is not known. The sample belongs to a study of cytomegalovirus exposure and HLA in healthy donors. General study findings and limits: In an earlier analysis, productive rearrangement rates for most beta V segments clustered near 87% or 30%.

Vbeta (60) and Jbeta (13) primers were used in the PCR. This table comes from immunoSEQ multiplex PCR, and its TCRdb copy is limited to in-frame clones, with some not included. This sample yields approximately 90,000 clones, of which nearly 70% are seen a single time; more than 13% belongs to the top ten. The V gene end was trimmed by 3 bases and the J gene end by 6 bases; junction bases not matched to a gene: 4. The CDR3 spans 12 residues. CDR1 is SQVTM and CDR2 is ANQGSEA in the germline V gene. The sequence came from a woman aged 45-60 years in good health and CMV-seropositive. Sequencing used PBMCs. The rearrangement uses TRBV29-1 and TRBJ2-7, with TRBD1 matching over 8 bases. For the CDR3, the DNA is TGCAGCGTTGATCTACAGGGGGTCGAGCAGTACTTC. Translation: CSVDLQGVEQYF.